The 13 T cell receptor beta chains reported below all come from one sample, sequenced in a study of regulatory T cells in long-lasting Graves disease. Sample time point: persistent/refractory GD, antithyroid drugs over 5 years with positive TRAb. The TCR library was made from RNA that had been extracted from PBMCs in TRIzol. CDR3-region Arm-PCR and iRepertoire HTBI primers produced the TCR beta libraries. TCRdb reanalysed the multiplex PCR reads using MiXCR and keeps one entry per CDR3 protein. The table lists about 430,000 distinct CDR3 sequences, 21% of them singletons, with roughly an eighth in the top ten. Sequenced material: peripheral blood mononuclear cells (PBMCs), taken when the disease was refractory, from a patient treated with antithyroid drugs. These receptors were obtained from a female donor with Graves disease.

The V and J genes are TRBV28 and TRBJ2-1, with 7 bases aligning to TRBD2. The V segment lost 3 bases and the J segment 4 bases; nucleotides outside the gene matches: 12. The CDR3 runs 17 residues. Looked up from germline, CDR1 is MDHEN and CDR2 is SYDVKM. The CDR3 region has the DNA TGTGCCAGCAGTTTGGCCATGACTAGCTCCCTTTACAATGAGCAGTTCTTC. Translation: CASSLAMTSSLYNEQFF.

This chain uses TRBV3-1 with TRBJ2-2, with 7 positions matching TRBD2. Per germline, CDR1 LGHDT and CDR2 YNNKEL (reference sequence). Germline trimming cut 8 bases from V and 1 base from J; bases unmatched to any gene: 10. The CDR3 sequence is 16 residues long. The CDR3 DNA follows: TGTGCCAGCTCCCCGGGGGAGGGCGTGAACACCGGGGAGCTGTTTTTT. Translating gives CASSPGEGVNTGELFF. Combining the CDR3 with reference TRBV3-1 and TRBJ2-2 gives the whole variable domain DTAVSQTPKYLVTQMGNDKSIKCEQNLGHDTMYWYKQDSKKFLKIMFSYNNKELIINETVPNRFSPKSPDKAHLNLHINSLELGDSAVYFCASSPGEGVNTGELFFGEGSRLTVL.

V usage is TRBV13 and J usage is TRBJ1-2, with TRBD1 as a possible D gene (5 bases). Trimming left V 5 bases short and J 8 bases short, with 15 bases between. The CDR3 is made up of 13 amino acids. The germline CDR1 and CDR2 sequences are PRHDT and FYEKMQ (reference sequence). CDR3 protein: CASSPGTPWGYTF. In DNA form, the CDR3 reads TGTGCCAGCAGCCCCGGGACGCCTTGGGGCTACACCTTC. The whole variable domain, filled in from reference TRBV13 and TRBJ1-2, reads AAGVIQSPRHLIKEKRETATLKCYPIPRHDTVYWYQQGPGQDPQFLISFYEKMQSDKGSIPDRFSAQQFSDYHSELNMSSLELGDSALYFCASSPGTPWGYTFGSGTRLTVV.

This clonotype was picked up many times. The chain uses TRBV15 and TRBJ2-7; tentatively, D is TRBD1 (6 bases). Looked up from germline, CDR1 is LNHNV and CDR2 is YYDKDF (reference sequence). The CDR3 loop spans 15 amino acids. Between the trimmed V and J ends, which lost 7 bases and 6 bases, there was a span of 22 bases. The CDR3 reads CATKSGRQAGFEQYF. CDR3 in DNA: TGTGCCACCAAAAGTGGCCGACAGGCAGGGTTCGAGCAGTACTTC.

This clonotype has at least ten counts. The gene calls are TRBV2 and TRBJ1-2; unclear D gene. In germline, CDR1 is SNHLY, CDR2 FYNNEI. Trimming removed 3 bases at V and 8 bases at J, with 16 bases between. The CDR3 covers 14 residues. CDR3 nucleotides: TGTGCCAGCAGTGATTCCGAACCCAAGCGAGGCTACACCTTC. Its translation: CASSDSEPKRGYTF.

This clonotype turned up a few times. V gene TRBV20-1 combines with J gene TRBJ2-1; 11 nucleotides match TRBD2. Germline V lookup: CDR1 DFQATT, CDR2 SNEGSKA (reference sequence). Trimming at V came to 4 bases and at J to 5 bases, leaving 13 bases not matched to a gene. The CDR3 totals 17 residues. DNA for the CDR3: TGCAGTGCTAAGACTAGCGGGACCTATGGGGGGCACAATGAGCAGTTCTTC. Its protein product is CSAKTSGTYGGHNEQFF.

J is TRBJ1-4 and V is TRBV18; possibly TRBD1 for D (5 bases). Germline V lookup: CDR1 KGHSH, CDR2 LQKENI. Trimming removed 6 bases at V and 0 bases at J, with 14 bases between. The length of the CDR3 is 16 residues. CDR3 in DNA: TGTGCCAGCTCTCTTCACAGGCTTGCAACTAATGAAAAACTGTTTTTT. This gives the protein CASSLHRLATNEKLFF. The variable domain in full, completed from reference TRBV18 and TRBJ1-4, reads NAGVMQNPRHLVRRRGQEARLRCSPMKGHSHVYWYRQLPEEGLKFMVYLQKENIIDESGMPKERFSAEFPKEGPSILRIQQVVRGDSAAYFCASSLHRLATNEKLFFGSGTQLSVL.

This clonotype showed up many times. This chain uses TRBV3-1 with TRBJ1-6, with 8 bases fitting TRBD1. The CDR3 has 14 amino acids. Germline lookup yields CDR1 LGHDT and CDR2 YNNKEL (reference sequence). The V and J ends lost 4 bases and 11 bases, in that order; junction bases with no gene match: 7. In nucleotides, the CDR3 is TGTGCCAGCAGCCGGGGACAGGTTCAAGCACCCCTCCACTTT. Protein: CASSRGQVQAPLHF.

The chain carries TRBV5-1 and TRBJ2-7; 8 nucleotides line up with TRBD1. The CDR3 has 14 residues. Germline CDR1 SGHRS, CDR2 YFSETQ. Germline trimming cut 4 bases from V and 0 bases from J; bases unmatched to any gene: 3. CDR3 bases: TGCGCCAGCAGCGGGACAGGTAGCTCCTACGAGCAGTACTTC. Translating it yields CASSGTGSSYEQYF.

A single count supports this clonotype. The CDR3: CASSFGAANTGELFF. The CDR3 DNA reads as TGTGCCAGCAGCTTCGGAGCAGCTAACACCGGGGAGCTGTTTTTT. The rearrangement links TRBV5-8 to TRBJ2-2, with D hard to call. The CDR3 has 15 amino acids. Germline V gene data show CDR1 as SGHTS and CDR2 as YDEGEE. V lost 2 bases and J lost 2, with 10 bases in between. The full variable domain, in which reference TRBV5-8 and TRBJ2-2 provide the parts outside the CDR3, is EAGVTQSPTHLIKTRGQQATLRCSPISGHTSVYWYQQALGLGLQFLLWYDEGEERNRGNFPPRFSGRQFPNYSSELNVNALELEDSALYLCASSFGAANTGELFFGEGSRLTVL.

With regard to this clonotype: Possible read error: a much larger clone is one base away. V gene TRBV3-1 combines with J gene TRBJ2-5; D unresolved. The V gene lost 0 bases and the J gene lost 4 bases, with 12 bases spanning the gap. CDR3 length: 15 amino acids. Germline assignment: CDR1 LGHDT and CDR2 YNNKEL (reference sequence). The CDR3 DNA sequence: TGTGCCAGCAGCCAAGATCTTGATATAGCAGAGACCCAGTACTTC. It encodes CASSQDLDIAETQYF.

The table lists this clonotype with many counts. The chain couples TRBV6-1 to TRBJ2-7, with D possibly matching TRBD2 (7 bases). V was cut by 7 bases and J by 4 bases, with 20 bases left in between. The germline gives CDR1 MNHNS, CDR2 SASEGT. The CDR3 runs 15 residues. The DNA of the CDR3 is TGTGCCAGCAAGCGGGACACCCAAACCCTATACGAGCAGTACTTC. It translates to CASKRDTQTLYEQYF.

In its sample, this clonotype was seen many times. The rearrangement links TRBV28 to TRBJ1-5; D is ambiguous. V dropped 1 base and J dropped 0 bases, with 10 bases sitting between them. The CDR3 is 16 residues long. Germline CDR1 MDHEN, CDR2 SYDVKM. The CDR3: CASSLSRSYSNQPQHF. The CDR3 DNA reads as TGTGCCAGCAGTTTATCCAGGAGTTATAGCAATCAGCCCCAGCATTTT.